A single TCR beta chain is shown here with its context. Assay: immunoSEQ multiplex PCR; the TCRdb copy retains only in-frame clones and omits some. The sample lists over 200,000 clones, under 90% occurring once. CDR1 SQVTM and CDR2 ANQGSEA come from the germline V gene. The CDR3 covers 16 residues. The ends were cut back, 0 bases at V and 3 bases at J, with 12 bases in the middle. This sample was taken from a study of blood T cell repertoires in COVID-19. The TCR was taken from a man in his late teens or twenties who had recovered from COVID-19. The sequencing sample was made of PBMCs or T cells enriched from blood (not recorded which). The chain links TRBV29-1 to TRBJ2-6, with D perhaps TRBD2 (5 bases). The CDR3 sequence is CSVEDGPGLGANVLTF. The CDR3 DNA reads TGCAGCGTTGAAGATGGCCCAGGACTTGGGGCCAACGTCCTGACTTTC.